Listed here are 8 T cell receptor beta chains from one sample, sequenced in a study of shared clonotypes between healthy human individuals. TCRdb's copy holds only in-frame clones and misses some; the assay was immunoSEQ multiplex PCR. The data hold millions of clones, with about 92% observed a single time. The sample consisted of naive CD4+ T cells sorted from blood. Sample subset: CD45RA+ positively selected. Every receptor here comes from a man in his late teens or twenties in good health.

V gene TRBV20-1 combines with J gene TRBJ2-1; 7 nucleotides agree with TRBD2. J was trimmed by 8 bases and V by 5 bases; bases with no gene match: 3. Germline loops: CDR1 DFQATT, CDR2 SNEGSKA (reference sequence). CDR3 length: 11 amino acids. Written as DNA, the CDR3 is TGCAGTGCTCTGGGAGGGGATGAGCAGTTCTTC. Residues: CSALGGDEQFF.

The V and J genes are TRBV29-1 and TRBJ2-3; D gene unclear. Trimming pared 1 base from V and 3 bases from J, leaving 5 bases between. This CDR3 spans 12 amino acids. CDR1 is SQVTM and CDR2 is ANQGSEA in the germline V gene. The CDR3 bases are TGCAGCGTTGAAGCACAGACAGATACGCAGTATTTT. Translation: CSVEAQTDTQYF.

The J gene is TRBJ2-7, the V gene TRBV5-1, with 10 bases that match TRBD2. The CDR3 has 15 amino acids. J lost 7 bases, V lost 4 bases, and 11 bases had no gene match. Germline V gives CDR1 SGHRS, CDR2 YFSETQ. In nucleotides, the CDR3 is TGCGCCAGCAGCCAAATAGCGGGAGGATCGGGGGAGCAGTACTTC. It specifies CASSQIAGGSGEQYF.

The chain joins TRBV28 to TRBJ2-7; a possible D gene is TRBD1 (5 bases). V dropped 3 bases and J dropped 4 bases, with 10 bases sitting between them. CDR1 is MDHEN, CDR2 SYDVKM, per germline. The CDR3 sequence is 13 residues long. CDR3 region: CASSLGQNYEQYF. The CDR3 DNA reads TGTGCCAGCAGTTTGGGGCAGAATTACGAGCAGTACTTC.

The rearrangement links TRBV28 to TRBJ1-1; D is ambiguous. Germline V gene data show CDR1 as MDHEN and CDR2 as SYDVKM. V gave up 10 bases and J gave up 6 bases, with 21 bases separating them. The CDR3 has 14 residues. The CDR3 sequence is CATFGRWVGPEAFF. CDR3 nucleotides: TGTGCCACTTTTGGGAGGTGGGTTGGCCCTGAAGCTTTCTTT.

CDR3 amino acids: CASSFQTSGRSYNEQFF. The CDR3 nucleotides read TGTGCCAGCAGCTTCCAGACTAGCGGGAGGTCCTACAATGAGCAGTTCTTC. This chain links TRBV7-2 with TRBJ2-1; 13 nucleotides line up with TRBD2. The germline CDR1 and CDR2 sequences are SGHTA and FQGNSA. The CDR3 totals 17 residues. The V and J ends lost 3 bases and 1 base, in that order; junction bases with no gene match: 3.

The sample holds one count of this clone. The chain couples TRBV7-2 to TRBJ2-7; 8 bases map to TRBD2. This CDR3 has 15 amino acids. From germline, CDR1 is SGHTA and CDR2 FQGNSA. J was trimmed by 6 bases and V by 1 base; bases with no gene match: 8. The CDR3 loop reads CASSLGQIAGGEQYF. CDR3 nucleotides: TGTGCCAGCAGCTTAGGGCAGATCGCGGGAGGCGAGCAGTACTTC. Combining the CDR3 with reference TRBV7-2 and TRBJ2-7 gives the whole variable domain GAGVSQSPSNKVTEKGKDVELRCDPISGHTALYWYRQSLGQGLEFLIYFQGNSAPDKSGLPSDRFSAERTGGSVSTLTIQRTQQEDSAVYLCASSLGQIAGGEQYFGPGTRLTVT.

This clone was detected a few times. This chain links TRBV6-5 with TRBJ1-1; the D is unclear. Germline V gene data show CDR1 as MNHEY and CDR2 as SVGAGI. The ends were cut back, 2 bases at V and 4 bases at J, with 8 bases in the middle. The CDR3 is made up of 13 amino acids. CDR3 loop: CASSYRWGTEAFF. CDR3 coding DNA: TGTGCCAGCAGTTACCGGTGGGGCACTGAAGCTTTCTTT.